The 14 T cell receptor beta chains reported below all come from one sample, sequenced in a study of spatial heterogeneity in lung cancer. Documented time point: blood at routine non-recurrence follow-up after resection. TCRdb fed the 5' RACE reads into MiXCR, producing one record per CDR3 protein. This table has 60,000 to 85,000 distinct CDR3 sequences, around 9.3% appearing once. Sequenced here: PBMCs, sampled at follow-up. All receptors come from a female donor with early-stage non-small cell lung cancer.

The V gene is TRBV15, the J gene TRBJ1-5, with a possible D match to TRBD1 (5 bases). Trimming pared 0 bases from V and 8 bases from J, leaving 17 bases between. The length of the CDR3 is 16 residues. Germline CDR1 LNHNV, CDR2 YYDKDF (reference sequence). In DNA, the CDR3 is TGTGCCACCAGCAGAGATCTGTCGGGGCCTAGGGAGCCCCAGCATTTT. Its protein product is CATSRDLSGPREPQHF.

The chain joins TRBV4-1 to TRBJ1-2; D gene uncertain. This CDR3 has 15 amino acids. Trimming left V 4 bases short and J 7 bases short, with 19 bases between. CDR1 is MGHRA and CDR2 is YSYEKL in the germline V gene. As DNA, the CDR3 is TGCGCCAGCAGCCGAAGGAGAACAGAGTCGGGTGGCTACACCTTC. Amino acid sequence: CASSRRRTESGGYTF.

In this sample, this clonotype turned up many times. The chain links TRBV7-8 to TRBJ2-1; 8 bases are shared with TRBD2. The V segment lost 5 bases and the J segment 3 bases; nucleotides outside the gene matches: 6. Germline CDR1 and CDR2: SGHVS and FQNEAQ. This CDR3 is built from 15 residues. The CDR3 DNA follows: TGTGCCAGCAGCATCCGGCTAGCGGGCTACAATGAGCAGTTCTTC. Its translation: CASSIRLAGYNEQFF.

Ten or more counts support this clonotype. This chain connects TRBV11-2 to TRBJ1-2; D might be TRBD1 (5 bases). CDR3 size: 15 residues. V was trimmed by 5 bases and J by 6 bases, leaving 19 bases between them. Germline V gene data show CDR1 as SGHAT and CDR2 as FQNNGV. The CDR3 region has the DNA TGTGCCAGCAGCAACCGGGACGCGAGAGGAGATGGCTACACCTTC. Translating gives CASSNRDARGDGYTF.

This clonotype was counted ten times or more. The chain combines TRBV20-1 with TRBJ1-6; D remains ambiguous. Looked up from germline, CDR1 is DFQATT and CDR2 is SNEGSKA (reference sequence). The length of the CDR3 is 12 residues. Trimming removed 4 bases from V and 5 bases from J, with 6 bases in between. CDR3 in DNA: TGCAGTGCTACCGGGAATAATTCACCCCTCCACTTT. This encodes CSATGNNSPLHF.

The rearrangement links TRBV19 to TRBJ1-2; 8 positions match TRBD1. Germline V gene lookup returns CDR1 LNHDA and CDR2 SQIVND (reference sequence). The CDR3 sequence is 16 residues long. With V trimmed by 3 bases and J by 2 bases, 8 bases remained unmatched. CDR3 sequence: CASSMSPGQENYGYTF. CDR3 sequence (DNA): TGTGCCAGTAGTATGTCCCCGGGACAGGAGAACTATGGCTACACCTTC.

In its sample, this clonotype was seen many times. This chain uses TRBV21-1 with TRBJ1-2; the table gives TRBD1 as D, unverified against the DNA. TRBV21-1 is deemed a pseudogene. CDR3 length: 13 amino acids. CDR3 amino acids: CASQGAGGEGYTF. CDR3 in DNA: TGTGCCAGCCAGGGGGCAGGGGGTGAAGGCTACACCTTC.

In this sample, this clonotype turned up a few times. The rearrangement links TRBV29-1 to TRBJ2-5, with 7 bases lining up with TRBD2. With V trimmed by 4 bases and J by 5 bases, 4 bases remained unmatched. CDR1 SQVTM and CDR2 ANQGSEA come from the germline V gene. This CDR3 contains 12 residues. CDR3 DNA: TGCAGCGTTGCGGTGGGAGGGGAGACCCAGTACTTC. Translation gives CSVAVGGETQYF.

This clonotype was recorded at least ten times. V and J are TRBV30 and TRBJ2-3, with TRBD1 identical over 9 bases. The CDR3 contains 14 residues. Trimming cost V 3 bases and J 3 bases; bases outside gene matches: 4. Germline-derived CDR1 and CDR2 are GTSNPN and SVGIG (reference sequence). The CDR3 reads CAWRVGQGTDTQYF. The CDR3 DNA sequence: TGTGCCTGGAGGGTAGGACAGGGGACAGATACGCAGTATTTT.

This clonotype was counted at least ten times. The rearrangement joins TRBV7-9 to TRBJ2-7; D ambiguous. This CDR3 comprises 12 residues. Germline V gene lookup returns CDR1 SEHNR and CDR2 FQNEAQ (reference sequence). The germline V and J ends were trimmed by 7 bases and 3 bases, with 10 bases remaining between them. The CDR3 loop reads CASTKGSYEQYF. Written as DNA, the CDR3 is TGTGCCAGCACAAAGGGCAGCTACGAGCAGTACTTC.

This clonotype was counted many times. This sequence joins TRBV25-1 and TRBJ1-2; no clear D gene. Trimming took 7 bases from V and 8 from J, leaving 23 bases between them. The CDR3 extends over 15 amino acids. Germline lookup yields CDR1 MGHDK and CDR2 SYGVNS. The CDR3 nucleotides are TGTGCCAGCAAGGAGGGCGAAACAAGTAATAAAGGCTACACCTTC. It yields the protein CASKEGETSNKGYTF.

There are many counts of this clonotype. This chain uses TRBV21-1 with TRBJ1-1; TRBD1 is the table's D call, not checked against the DNA. TRBV21-1 is assigned pseudogene status. CDR3 length equals 15 residues. The CDR3 loop is CASSTRQGKNTEAFF. CDR3 nucleotide sequence: TGTGCCAGCAGCACCCGACAGGGAAAGAACACTGAAGCTTTCTTT.

This clonotype was counted at least ten times. This chain joins TRBV5-4 and TRBJ2-2, with 8 bases lining up with TRBD1. Germline loops: CDR1 SGHNT, CDR2 YYREEE (reference sequence). The CDR3 extends over 16 amino acids. V lost 4 bases to trimming and J lost 2 bases; unmatched junction nucleotides: 7. CDR3 DNA sequence: TGTGCCAGCAGCAAGACAGGGGTCCTAAACACCGGGGAGCTGTTTTTT. This translates into CASSKTGVLNTGELFF.

This clonotype was observed many times. The chain employs TRBV20-1 and TRBJ2-7; 9 bases are shared with TRBD1. This CDR3 has 15 residues. CDR1 DFQATT and CDR2 SNEGSKA come from the germline V gene (reference sequence). The trim removed 6 bases at V and 5 bases at J, leaving 14 bases unmatched. The DNA of the CDR3 is TGCAGTGCCACCCCAGGGGGACAGGGAATACACGAGCAGTACTTC. This gives the protein CSATPGGQGIHEQYF.